A single sample gave rise to the 30 T cell receptor beta chains below, sequenced in a study of T cells in Graves' hyperthyroidism and ophthalmopathy (dated 2019 in TCRdb). Library method: multiplex PCR. The instrument given in TCRdb is Illumina HiSeq 2000. Amplification of TCR beta CDR3 regions was carried out from RNA transcripts. The TCR CDR3 was subjected to a first round of RT-PCR using the HTBI primer set and the Qiagen OneStep RT-PCR kit. TCRdb ran its own pipeline on the public reads, namely fastp trimming at Q25 and MiXCR clone calling, and kept in-frame beta chains. Rows are unified per CDR3 protein, each entry keeping the most common DNA and genes. The sample has around 600,000 distinct CDR3 sequences on record, approximately 15% of them singletons. The ten largest account for under 15% of the sample. Sequencing used blood. These receptors were taken from a woman aged 50 to 60 with Graves' ophthalmopathy.

This clonotype showed up many times. Here the CDR3 reads CASTLTGGGSQPQHF. The CDR3 coding sequence is TGTGCCAGCACCTTGACAGGGGGCGGGAGTCAGCCCCAGCATTTT. This chain uses TRBV12-3 or TRBV12-4 with TRBJ1-5; 10 bases match TRBD1. V gave up 7 bases and J gave up 6 bases; unmatched junction bases: 9. The CDR3 is 15 residues long.

The rearrangement joins TRBV5-1 to TRBJ1-1, with 7 bases that match TRBD1. CDR3 size: 18 residues. V was pared by 0 bases and J by 4 bases, with 15 bases of the junction left unmatched. Germline V gene sequence: CDR1 SGHRS, CDR2 YFSETQ. The CDR3 region has the DNA TGCGCCAGCAGCTTGGGACCGGGACAGACCGGTTTTAGCACTGAAGCTTTCTTT. This codes for CASSLGPGQTGFSTEAFF.

This rearrangement joins TRBV12-3 or TRBV12-4 to TRBJ1-5; 8 bases agree with TRBD1. The length of the CDR3 is 15 residues. The J segment lost 9 bases and the V segment lost 4 bases, leaving 11 bases of the junction unmatched. The CDR3 nucleotides are TGTGCCAGCAGTTCGGACAGGGATGGTCGAATGCCCCAGCATTTT. Amino acid sequence: CASSSDRDGRMPQHF.

This clonotype was found once. The junction departs from the called germline gene at one end, perhaps through a read error. The J gene is TRBJ1-2, the V gene TRBV6-2 or TRBV6-3, with no clear D. Germline CDR1 is MNHEY and CDR2 is SVGEGT. There are 11 residues in the CDR3. The CDR3: CASQHNYGHTF. CDR3 coding DNA: TGTGCCAGTCAGCATAACTATGGCCACACCTTC.

The rearrangement joins TRBV27 to TRBJ2-7; TRBD1 is a possible D gene (6 bases). The CDR3 loop spans 15 amino acids. V lost 5 bases and J lost 2, with 16 bases in between. The V gene's germline CDR1 is MNHEY and CDR2 SMNVEV (reference sequence). CDR3 coding DNA: TGTGCCAGCAGTGAGGCAGGGGCTAGCACCTACGAGCAGTACTTC. Translation: CASSEAGASTYEQYF.

CDR3 coding DNA: TGTGCCAGCAGCTCGAACAGGGGGCTCGCAGGAAACACCATATATTTT. Amino acid sequence: CASSSNRGLAGNTIYF. The chain joins TRBV7-8 to TRBJ1-3; TRBD1 aligns across 9 bases. Trimming took 4 bases from V and 4 from J; bases not matched to a gene: 8. The CDR3 contains 16 residues. Germline V gives CDR1 SGHVS, CDR2 FQNEAQ. The variable domain in full, with the rest retrieved from reference TRBV7-8 and TRBJ1-3, is GAGVSQSPRYKVAKRGQDVALRCDPISGHVSLFWYQQALGQGPEFLTYFQNEAQLDKSGLPSDRFFAERPEGSVSTLKIQRTQQEDSAVYLCASSSNRGLAGNTIYFGEGSWLTVV.

This clonotype was seen many times. J is TRBJ2-1 and V is TRBV7-2; D is ambiguous. V shed 1 base and J shed 4 bases, with 14 bases lying between them. Germline V lookup: CDR1 SGHTA, CDR2 FQGNSA. This CDR3 is 16 amino acids long. CDR3 sequence: CASSLVVSVGYNEQFF. The CDR3 bases are TGTGCCAGCAGCTTAGTCGTCAGCGTAGGTTACAATGAGCAGTTCTTC.

This clonotype was counted at least ten times. This chain uses TRBV28 with TRBJ2-5, with D possibly TRBD1 on 5 matching bases. V shed 2 bases and J shed 6 bases, with 19 bases lying between them. The CDR3 has 16 amino acids. Germline CDR1 is MDHEN and CDR2 is SYDVKM. CDR3 bases: TGTGCCAGCAGTTTAAGTAGTCTGTCAGGGAAGAAGACCCAGTACTTC. It specifies CASSLSSLSGKKTQYF.

In this sample, this clonotype turned up many times. The rearrangement joins TRBV2 to TRBJ1-5; D unresolved. This CDR3 is built from 13 residues. Germline-derived CDR1 and CDR2 are SNHLY and FYNNEI. With 4 bases removed from V and 5 bases from J, the gap between germline ends came to 9 bases. CDR3 loop: CASSVYRDQPQHF. The DNA for the CDR3 is TGTGCCAGCAGTGTCTACAGAGATCAGCCCCAGCATTTT.

The rearrangement joins TRBV9 to TRBJ1-2; 9 bases agree with TRBD1. In germline, CDR1 is SGDLS, CDR2 YYNGEE. The CDR3 runs 14 residues. The J segment lost 5 bases and the V segment lost 3 bases, leaving 5 bases of the junction unmatched. CDR3 sequence reads: CASSGGTGWYGYTF. CDR3 bases: TGTGCCAGCAGCGGAGGGACAGGGTGGTATGGCTACACCTTC. The variable domain in full, with the rest retrieved from reference TRBV9 and TRBJ1-2, is DSGVTQTPKHLITATGQRVTLRCSPRSGDLSVYWYQQSLDQGLQFLIQYYNGEERAKGNILERFSAQQFPDLHSELNLSSLELGDSALYFCASSGGTGWYGYTFGSGTRLTVV.

The table lists this clonotype with a few counts. J is TRBJ2-2 and V is TRBV15; 13 bases fit TRBD2. Germline V CDR1 and CDR2: LNHNV, YYDKDF (reference sequence). Trimming at V came to 4 bases and at J to 1 base, leaving 9 bases not matched to a gene. The CDR3 is 19 residues long. This CDR3 reads CATSTTSGRVGENTGELFF. The CDR3 coding sequence is TGTGCCACCAGCACAACTAGCGGGAGGGTTGGGGAGAACACCGGGGAGCTGTTTTTT. Drawing the rest from reference TRBV15 and TRBJ2-2, the complete variable domain is DAMVIQNPRYQVTQFGKPVTLSCSQTLNHNVMYWYQQKSSQAPKLLFHYYDKDFNNEADTPDNFQSRRPNTSFCFLDIRSPGLGDTAMYLCATSTTSGRVGENTGELFFGEGSRLTVL.

In its sample, this clonotype was seen many times. This chain uses TRBV27 with TRBJ2-1; possibly TRBD2 for D (5 bases). V was clipped by 3 bases and J by 3 bases, with 6 bases between them. This CDR3 spans 13 amino acids. Germline V gives CDR1 MNHEY, CDR2 SMNVEV (reference sequence). CDR3 in DNA: TGTGCCAGCAGTTTCGGGAACTACAATGAGCAGTTCTTC. Amino acid sequence: CASSFGNYNEQFF.

This chain connects TRBV6-1 to TRBJ2-7; tentative D call: TRBD2 (5 bases). The CDR3 has 17 amino acids. V shed 3 bases and J shed 3 bases, with 21 bases lying between them. Germline CDR1 MNHNS, CDR2 SASEGT. The chain's CDR3 is CASSDHPGKRIRYEQYF. The CDR3 DNA follows: TGTGCCAGCAGTGACCACCCGGGGAAGCGTATACGCTACGAGCAGTACTTC.

This clonotype was seen many times. This chain uses TRBV28 with TRBJ2-3; D gene uncertain. CDR3 length: 14 amino acids. In germline, CDR1 is MDHEN, CDR2 SYDVKM. Trimming removed 4 bases from V and 4 bases from J, with 12 bases in between. This CDR3 reads CASSSSEVADTQYF. The CDR3, as DNA: TGTGCCAGCAGTTCGTCAGAGGTCGCAGATACGCAGTATTTT.

The genes are TRBV19 and TRBJ2-4, with 7 positions matching TRBD2. The CDR3 consists of 13 residues. V lost 5 bases and J lost 9; bases outside the gene matches: 7. Per the germline V gene, CDR1 is LNHDA and CDR2 is SQIVND (reference sequence). CDR3 in amino acids: CASSFLGGGIQYF. The CDR3 region has the DNA TGTGCCAGTAGTTTCCTTGGGGGGGGCATTCAGTACTTC.

This clonotype was seen at least ten times. The chain uses TRBV19 and TRBJ1-5; TRBD1 might be the D (5 bases). The CDR3 has 14 residues. Between the trimmed V and J ends, which lost 9 bases and 2 bases, there was a span of 14 bases. Germline CDR1 LNHDA, CDR2 SQIVND (reference sequence). The CDR3: CASREGMGNQPQHF. DNA for the CDR3: TGTGCCAGCCGGGAGGGGATGGGCAATCAGCCCCAGCATTTT.

Many counts were recorded for this clonotype. The genes are TRBV20-1 and TRBJ1-4; D possibly corresponds to TRBD1 (5 bases). The CDR3 sequence is 13 residues long. V dropped 6 bases and J dropped 8 bases, with 16 bases sitting between them. Germline V gene lookup returns CDR1 DFQATT and CDR2 SNEGSKA (reference sequence). The CDR3 spells CSAPSGTQEKLFF. CDR3 DNA sequence: TGCAGTGCCCCAAGCGGGACCCAAGAAAAACTGTTTTTT.

This clonotype was picked up many times. V usage is TRBV20-1 and J usage is TRBJ2-5; D is possibly TRBD2 (6 bases). Germline V lookup: CDR1 DFQATT, CDR2 SNEGSKA (reference sequence). This CDR3 region has 14 residues. V lost 1 base to trimming and J lost 1 base, with 10 bases between them. The CDR3, as DNA: TGCAGTGCTAGAGCGGGGGACCGCCAAGAGACCCAGTACTTC. This translates into CSARAGDRQETQYF.

This chain connects TRBV7-8 to TRBJ2-5; D is unclear. V lost 2 bases, J lost 1 base, and 8 bases lay in between. The CDR3 has 14 residues. Germline loops: CDR1 SGHVS, CDR2 FQNEAQ. The CDR3 DNA reads as TGTGCCAGCAGCTTAAGGGCACCCCAAGAGACCCAGTACTTC. Residues: CASSLRAPQETQYF.

This clonotype was found a few times. The chain uses TRBV5-1 and TRBJ2-4, with 9 nucleotides matching TRBD1. The CDR3 consists of 16 residues. The V gene's germline CDR1 is SGHRS and CDR2 YFSETQ. The V gene end was trimmed by 4 bases and the J gene end by 1 base; junction bases not matched to a gene: 6. The CDR3, as DNA: TGCGCCAGCAGCATAGGACAGGGGAATGCCAAAAACATTCAGTACTTC. Encoded protein: CASSIGQGNAKNIQYF. The full variable domain, rest sourced from reference TRBV5-1 and TRBJ2-4, is KAGVTQTPRYLIKTRGQQVTLSCSPISGHRSVSWYQQTPGQGLQFLFEYFSETQRNKGNFPGRFSGRQFSNSRSEMNVSTLELGDSALYLCASSIGQGNAKNIQYFGAGTRLSVL.

This clonotype was observed many times. V gene TRBV5-6 combines with J gene TRBJ2-3; D not certain. CDR1 is SGHDT, CDR2 YYEEEE, per germline. V gave up 0 bases and J gave up 0 bases, with 8 bases separating them. This CDR3 is 15 amino acids long. The CDR3 DNA sequence: TGTGCCAGCAGCTTGGGCTCTTCTAGCACAGATACGCAGTATTTT. This codes for CASSLGSSSTDTQYF. Using reference TRBV5-6 and TRBJ2-3 for the parts outside the CDR3, the full variable domain is DAGVTQSPTHLIKTRGQQVTLRCSPKSGHDTVSWYQQALGQGPQFIFQYYEEEERQRGNFPDRFSGHQFPNYSSELNVNALLLGDSALYLCASSLGSSSTDTQYFGPGTRLTVL.

This clonotype was detected a few times. This chain links TRBV29-1 with TRBJ2-5, with D uncertain. The CDR3 totals 11 residues. V was pared by 2 bases and J by 5 bases, with 6 bases between. Looked up from germline, CDR1 is SQVTM and CDR2 is ANQGSEA. CDR3: CSVEKGETQYF. The CDR3 DNA reads TGCAGCGTTGAAAAAGGGGAGACCCAGTACTTC.

This clonotype was observed at least ten times. This chain links TRBV10-3 with TRBJ2-7; possible D gene TRBD2, 5 bases. The CDR3 runs 14 residues. Germline V gene lookup returns CDR1 ENHRY and CDR2 SYGVKD. The V end lost 4 bases, the J end lost 1 base, and 11 bases lay between the germline ends. CDR3 protein: CAISVQPGSYEQYF. In nucleotides, the CDR3 is TGTGCCATCAGTGTTCAACCGGGATCCTACGAGCAGTACTTC.

This clonotype was seen ten or more times. The CDR3 coding sequence is TGCAGTGCCACCCCCGCCGGGGAAACCTACGAGCAGTACTTC. This sequence encodes CSATPAGETYEQYF. V is TRBV20-1 and J is TRBJ2-7; possibly TRBD2 for D (5 bases). Trimming pared 6 bases from V and 2 bases from J, leaving 17 bases between. CDR3 size: 14 residues. Per the germline V gene, CDR1 is DFQATT and CDR2 is SNEGSKA (reference sequence).

About this clonotype: Given a much more abundant clone one base away, this may be a read error. The chain couples TRBV9 to TRBJ2-1; D is undetermined. V lost 1 base and J lost 9, with 11 bases in between. This CDR3 has 13 residues. Germline CDR1 reads SGDLS; CDR2 reads YYNGEE. The CDR3 sequence is CASSVLRTSEQFF. As DNA, the CDR3 is TGTGCCAGCAGCGTACTACGGACCAGTGAGCAGTTCTTC.

This clonotype showed up just once. The gene calls are TRBV7-8 and TRBJ2-1; possibly TRBD1 or TRBD2 for D (6 bases each). The germline V gene encodes CDR1 SGHVS and CDR2 FQNEAQ. The CDR3 sequence is 16 residues long. The germline V and J ends were trimmed by 1 base and 2 bases, with 12 bases remaining between them. This CDR3 is CASSLGGGITYNEQFF. CDR3 bases: TGTGCCAGCAGCTTAGGAGGGGGGATCACCTACAATGAGCAGTTCTTC.

The CDR3 sequence: CATNRGNYGYTF. The CDR3 coding sequence is TGTGCCACCAACAGGGGCAACTATGGCTACACCTTC. The genes are TRBV28 and TRBJ1-2; TRBD1 agrees at 7 bases. Unmatched junction bases numbered 4, after V lost 10 bases and J lost 2 bases. CDR1 is MDHEN, CDR2 SYDVKM, per germline. The CDR3 spans 12 residues.

This clonotype was detected many times. The chain uses TRBV29-1 and TRBJ2-2; possible D gene TRBD1, 7 bases. The CDR3 is 15 amino acids. V gave up 4 bases and J gave up 4 bases, with 16 bases separating them. Germline V gives CDR1 SQVTM, CDR2 ANQGSEA. CDR3 amino acids: CSVVGGGVGTGELFF. CDR3 DNA sequence: TGCAGCGTTGTAGGAGGGGGCGTCGGCACCGGGGAGCTGTTTTTT.

As to this clonotype: Sequence at one end of the junction differs from germline and may be a read error. CDR3 coding DNA: TGTGCCAGCAGCCATCCGGGACTAGTTCCCACAGATGCGCAGTATTTT. This gives the protein CASSHPGLVPTDAQYF. The rearrangement links TRBV14 to TRBJ2-3; 8 bases are a match to TRBD2. CDR1 and CDR2 from the germline V gene are SGHDN and FVKESK. The CDR3 has 16 amino acids.

Many counts were recorded for this clonotype. This chain connects TRBV5-1 to TRBJ1-2, with D uncertain. The germline CDR1 and CDR2 sequences are SGHRS and YFSETQ. The CDR3 has 14 residues. V lost 0 bases and J 5 bases, leaving 11 bases between the germline ends. CDR3 residues: CASSLASRTYGYTF. DNA for the CDR3: TGCGCCAGCAGCTTGGCGTCTCGGACTTATGGCTACACCTTC.